This T cell receptor (beta chain) stems from a study of identical twins. Germline values: CDR1 LGHDT, CDR2 YNNKEL (reference sequence). The CDR3 spans 16 residues. Trimming shortened V by 0 bases and J by 5 bases, and 16 bases separated the two germline ends. TCRdb called the 5' RACE reads again in MiXCR, with one record for every CDR3 protein. The sample lists approximately 250,000 distinct CDR3 sequences; 6.5% were seen once. This clonotype was recorded a few times. The sample was also reused in another study, on T cells expressing NK-cell markers.

The chain couples TRBV3-1 to TRBJ2-5, with D possibly being TRBD1 (7 bases). Material for sequencing was CD8+ T cells sorted from blood. This clonotype was sampled from a woman under 30 in good health. DNA of the CDR3: TGTGCCAGCAGCCAAGATCAGGGGGGAATGGAGGAGACCCAGTACTTC. Its translation: CASSQDQGGMEETQYF.